Shown below are 26 T cell receptor beta chains from a single sample sequenced in a study of shared clonotypes between healthy human individuals. Profiled with immunoSEQ multiplex PCR; TCRdb holds only in-frame clones, not every one. The sample holds around 700,000 clones, 92% seen once. Terminally differentiated effector memory CD45RA+ cells were excluded by CCR7 positive selection of CD45RO-negative cells. The sequenced sample was naive CD8+ T cells sorted from blood. Receptors originate from a man younger than 45 in good health.

With respect to this clone: Other DNA sequences within the sample encode an identical CDR3. The J gene is TRBJ1-4, the V gene TRBV7-9; no firm D call. Trimming removed 1 base from V and 4 bases from J, with 4 bases in between. The CDR3 is 13 residues long. Germline V CDR1 and CDR2: SEHNR, FQNEAQ (reference sequence). The CDR3 DNA reads TGTGCCAGCAGCTTAGTTGGTAATGAAAAACTGTTTTTT. Protein sequence: CASSLVGNEKLFF.

The DNA for the CDR3 is TGTGCCAGCAGTGATCAGCGGGGGGTCTCCTACGAGCAGTACTTC. Protein sequence: CASSDQRGVSYEQYF. The chain has TRBV2 and TRBJ2-7; 9 bases fit TRBD2. This CDR3 has 15 amino acids. In germline, CDR1 is SNHLY, CDR2 FYNNEI. V lost 3 bases and J lost 0; bases outside the gene matches: 3.

V and J are TRBV28 and TRBJ1-3, with D perhaps matching TRBD1 (6 bases). CDR1 is MDHEN, CDR2 SYDVKM, per germline. This CDR3 is built from 17 residues. Trimming removed 4 bases from V and 0 bases from J, with 16 bases in between. The CDR3 nucleotides read TGTGCCAGCAGTTCCCGGGACACCATGAGCTCTGGAAACACCATATATTTT. Protein: CASSSRDTMSSGNTIYF.

This chain uses TRBV7-8 with TRBJ2-1; the match to TRBD2 covers 10 bases. This CDR3 is built from 15 residues. V lost 3 bases, J lost 5 bases, and 4 bases stayed unmatched. Germline V gene data show CDR1 as SGHVS and CDR2 as FQNEAQ. The DNA of the CDR3 is TGTGCCAGCAGCTTTCTAGCGGGAGTAAACAATGAGCAGTTCTTC. It yields the protein CASSFLAGVNNEQFF.

The chain is built from TRBV5-6 and TRBJ2-1; 12 bases fit TRBD2. This CDR3 comprises 16 residues. The germline V gene has CDR1 SGHDT and CDR2 YYEEEE. After removal of 3 bases from V and 7 bases from J, the junction contained 8 bases not matched to a gene. CDR3 sequence (DNA): TGTGCCAGCAGCTGGGCTAGCGGGAGGGCCGGGAATGAGCAGTTCTTC. Translating gives CASSWASGRAGNEQFF.

The V and J genes are TRBV7-9 and TRBJ1-1, with TRBD1 identical over 8 bases. V gave up 7 bases and J gave up 4 bases; unmatched junction bases: 5. From germline, CDR1 is SEHNR and CDR2 FQNEAQ (reference sequence). This CDR3 comprises 13 residues. In DNA form, the CDR3 reads TGTGCCAGCACCGAGACAGGGGTCACTGAAGCTTTCTTT. It translates to CASTETGVTEAFF.

This chain connects TRBV7-9 to TRBJ2-3, with D tentatively TRBD2 (6 bases). Trimming left V 9 bases short and J 0 bases short, with 22 bases between. In germline, CDR1 is SEHNR, CDR2 FQNEAQ (reference sequence). The CDR3 spans 17 residues. The CDR3 coding sequence is TGTGCCAGTGAACATACCGCCCCAGGGACTAGCACAGATACGCAGTATTTT. This gives the protein CASEHTAPGTSTDTQYF.

The genes are TRBV6-5 and TRBJ1-4; D not certain. CDR3 length: 13 residues. Germline values: CDR1 MNHEY, CDR2 SVGAGI. V gave up 4 bases and J gave up 8 bases, with 11 bases separating them. The CDR3 loop is CASSSIGLEKLFF. CDR3 DNA: TGTGCCAGCAGTTCCATTGGGTTAGAAAAACTGTTTTTT.

The table lists this clone with a count of one. In nucleotides, the CDR3 is TGTGCCAGCAGCGGCAAAAAATTCTCCTCGGAGCATGGGAAACTGTTTTTT. Its protein product is CASSGKKFSSEHGKLFF. J is TRBJ1-4 and V is TRBV21-1. TRBV21-1 is a pseudogene. The CDR3 length is 17 residues.

This clone was detected once. CDR3 sequence reads: CASDGGSDEKLFF. The CDR3 DNA reads as TGTGCCAGCGATGGTGGGAGTGATGAAAAACTGTTTTTT. The chain recombines TRBV7-9 with TRBJ1-4; the D is unclear. The V end was cut by 8 bases, the J end by 6 bases, with 13 bases between. Germline V lookup: CDR1 SEHNR, CDR2 FQNEAQ (reference sequence). The CDR3 covers 13 residues.

The chain combines TRBV27 with TRBJ1-5; D remains unclear. CDR1 is MNHEY and CDR2 is SMNVEV in the germline V gene (reference sequence). V was pared by 4 bases and J by 1 base, with 5 bases between. This CDR3 is 13 amino acids long. CDR3 in DNA: TGTGCCAGCAGTTCTATGAGCAATCAGCCCCAGCATTTT. Translated: CASSSMSNQPQHF.

This clone was seen just once. The J gene is TRBJ2-1, the V gene TRBV4-1, with a weak D call TRBD1 (5 bases). The germline CDR1 and CDR2 sequences are MGHRA and YSYEKL. This CDR3 region has 15 residues. V was trimmed by 4 bases and J by 0 bases, leaving 10 bases between them. The CDR3 DNA follows: TGCGCCAGCAGCCCAGACAGAAGCTCCTACAATGAGCAGTTCTTC. Encoded protein: CASSPDRSSYNEQFF.

The gene calls are TRBV10-2 and TRBJ1-1; D remains unclear. The V gene's germline CDR1 is WSHSY and CDR2 SAAADI. This CDR3 has 13 residues. The V end lost 4 bases, the J end lost 1 base, and 7 bases lay between the germline ends. The CDR3 loop reads CASSVRANTEAFF. The CDR3 coding sequence is TGCGCCAGCAGTGTAAGAGCGAACACTGAAGCTTTCTTT.

A note on this clone: Other DNA sequences in the same sample also yield this CDR3. The chain combines TRBV29-1 with TRBJ2-7; D possibly corresponds to TRBD1 (6 bases). V was pared by 0 bases and J by 4 bases, with 7 bases between. The CDR3 totals 12 residues. The germline V gene encodes CDR1 SQVTM and CDR2 ANQGSEA. The CDR3 bases are TGCAGCGTTGAAGAAGGGGGATACGAGCAGTACTTC. Protein product: CSVEEGGYEQYF.

The chain joins TRBV28 to TRBJ1-1; 8 bases fit TRBD1. After removal of 2 bases from V and 10 bases from J, the junction contained 6 bases not matched to a gene. The germline CDR1 and CDR2 sequences are MDHEN and SYDVKM. The CDR3 sequence is 13 residues long. The CDR3 protein is CASSLRDRRVAFF. CDR3 nucleotide sequence: TGTGCCAGCAGTTTAAGGGACAGGAGAGTAGCTTTCTTT. The full variable domain, completed using reference TRBV28 and TRBJ1-1, is DVKVTQSSRYLVKRTGEKVFLECVQDMDHENMFWYRQDPGLGLRLIYFSYDVKMKEKGDIPEGYSVSREKKERFSLILESASTNQTSMYLCASSLRDRRVAFFGQGTRLTVV.

This clone was seen just once. The chain joins TRBV7-6 to TRBJ2-7; no clear D. With 5 bases removed from V and 2 bases from J, the gap between germline ends came to 10 bases. Germline V gene data show CDR1 as SGHVS and CDR2 as FNYEAQ. This CDR3 has 13 residues. This chain's CDR3 is CASSDGETYEQYF. CDR3 bases: TGTGCCAGCAGCGATGGGGAAACCTACGAGCAGTACTTC.

J is TRBJ1-2 and V is TRBV6-1, with a weak D call TRBD1 (6 bases). This CDR3 has 13 residues. Germline V lookup: CDR1 MNHNS, CDR2 SASEGT. Between the trimmed V and J ends, which lost 8 bases and 6 bases, there was a span of 16 bases. The CDR3 nucleotides read TGTGCCAGCTTAGGGGGGAGGGTGGATGGCTACACCTTC. Its translation is CASLGGRVDGYTF.

The gene calls are TRBV9 and TRBJ1-1; weak D call: TRBD1 (5 bases). The germline V gene encodes CDR1 SGDLS and CDR2 YYNGEE. V lost 2 bases and J 0 bases, leaving 11 bases between the germline ends. The CDR3 totals 15 residues. CDR3: CASSVGGVLNTEAFF. CDR3 nucleotides: TGTGCCAGCAGCGTTGGGGGGGTTCTGAACACTGAAGCTTTCTTT.

The V and J genes are TRBV10-2 and TRBJ1-1; D might be TRBD1 (5 bases). With 7 bases removed from V and 3 bases from J, the gap between germline ends came to 12 bases. The CDR3 totals 13 residues. The germline gives CDR1 WSHSY, CDR2 SAAADI. CDR3 sequence: CASKRGAHTEAFF. In nucleotides, the CDR3 is TGCGCCAGCAAGAGGGGAGCCCACACTGAAGCTTTCTTT.

CDR3 sequence reads: CASSQDPAGTSTDTQYF. The CDR3 coding sequence is TGCGCCAGCAGCCAAGATCCGGCGGGCACCAGCACAGATACGCAGTATTTT. The rearrangement uses TRBV4-1 and TRBJ2-3, with D possibly being TRBD2 (5 bases). Germline CDR1 is MGHRA and CDR2 is YSYEKL. With 0 bases removed from V and 0 bases from J, the gap between germline ends came to 13 bases. This CDR3 region has 17 residues.

In regard to this clone: Other nucleotide sequences in the sample specify the same CDR3. The gene calls are TRBV5-1 and TRBJ1-1; tentatively, D is TRBD1 (5 bases). The V end was cut by 0 bases, the J end by 1 base, with 7 bases between. The CDR3 is 14 residues long. Germline V gene sequence: CDR1 SGHRS, CDR2 YFSETQ. The CDR3 loop is CASSLERGNTEAFF. The DNA of the CDR3 is TGCGCCAGCAGCTTGGAAAGGGGGAACACTGAAGCTTTCTTT.

The rearrangement joins TRBV28 to TRBJ2-6; weak D call: TRBD1 (5 bases). Trimming cost V 4 bases and J 4 bases, with 23 bases left between them. The CDR3 length is 19 residues. The germline gives CDR1 MDHEN, CDR2 SYDVKM. Here the CDR3 DNA reads TGTGCCAGCAGTTCGCCCACCTCTTTCAGGGCGGCCGGGGCCAACGTCCTGACTTTC. It translates to CASSSPTSFRAAGANVLTF.

The chain couples TRBV5-4 to TRBJ2-1; TRBD2 is a possible D gene (7 bases). The V and J ends lost 0 bases and 8 bases respectively, with 9 bases between them. Germline-derived CDR1 and CDR2 are SGHNT and YYREEE (reference sequence). This CDR3 is 13 amino acids long. CDR3 coding DNA: TGTGCCAGCAGCTTGGGAGGGGGGGATGAGCAGTTCTTC. Its translation: CASSLGGGDEQFF.

CDR3 loop: CASRRGAAGGPKDTQYF. In DNA form, the CDR3 reads TGTGCCAGCAGGCGCGGGGCGGCGGGAGGGCCGAAAGATACGCAGTATTTT. The chain links TRBV5-6 to TRBJ2-3; 9 bases match TRBD2. CDR1 and CDR2 (germline): SGHDT, YYEEEE. The CDR3 extends over 17 amino acids. The junction had 15 bases not matched to a gene; V was cut back by 5 bases and J by 5 bases.

V is TRBV14 and J is TRBJ2-1; D ambiguous. The length of the CDR3 is 13 residues. From germline, CDR1 is SGHDN and CDR2 FVKESK. V lost 4 bases, J lost 8 bases, and 12 bases lay in between. The CDR3 sequence is CASSPLDHDEQFF. The CDR3 DNA reads TGTGCCAGCAGCCCCCTGGATCACGATGAGCAGTTCTTC.

The chain recombines TRBV6-1 with TRBJ2-3; tentative D call: TRBD2 (6 bases). There are 15 residues in the CDR3. The germline gives CDR1 MNHNS, CDR2 SASEGT. The V and J ends lost 6 bases and 3 bases respectively, with 16 bases between them. As DNA, the CDR3 is TGTGCCAGCAGCCGGGGGATCGGAGGAACAGATACGCAGTATTTT. It encodes CASSRGIGGTDTQYF.